Listed below are T cell receptor beta chains from one sample, sequenced in a study of shared clonotypes between healthy human individuals. TCRdb keeps only in-frame clones here, not all; method: immunoSEQ multiplex PCR. Among 2,100,000 or so clones listed, 90% to 96% were seen once. Input material: naive CD4+ T cells sorted from blood. Receptors originate from a man younger than 35 in good health. Each CDR3 is given with its conserved first and last residue. D genes are given only for firm matches. A row's size may be missing; if present it is once, few, many or a size class.

V	size	D	J	DNA	CDR3
TRBV5-1	-	-	TRBJ2-5	TGCGCCAGCAGCTTGGCAGGGGAGACCCAGTACTTC	CASSLAGETQYF
TRBV6-6	-	TRBD1	TRBJ1-3	TGTGCCAGCAGTTCGACAGGGGCTGGAAACACCATATATTTT	CASSSTGAGNTIYF
TRBV6-5	-	-	TRBJ2-3	TGTGCCAGCAGTTACGACCGGGGGCCCACAGATACGCAGTATTTT	CASSYDRGPTDTQYF
TRBV7-2	-	TRBD2	TRBJ2-7	TGTGCCAGCAGCTTAGGGGAGGGTTTAGTTCCCTACGAGCAGTACTTC	CASSLGEGLVPYEQYF
TRBV5-1	-	TRBD1	TRBJ2-2	TGCGCCAGCAGCTTATCCGGGACAGTCTATACCGGGGAGCTGTTTTTT	CASSLSGTVYTGELFF
TRBV5-1	-	-	TRBJ2-5	TGCGCCAGCAGCTTGAATCGGCAGGGTGCACGGGAGACCCAGTACTTC	CASSLNRQGARETQYF
TRBV30	-	TRBD1	TRBJ1-5	TGTGCCTGGGGGACAGGAGGCCTGAGCCAGCCCCAGCATTTT	CAWGTGGLSQPQHF
TRBV30	-	-	TRBJ1-3	TGTGCCTGGAATAGGGACTACTCTGGAAACACCATATATTTT	CAWNRDYSGNTIYF
TRBV18	-	TRBD1	TRBJ1-1	TGTGCCAGCTCACGAGGGACAGGGAACACTGAAGCTTTCTTT	CASSRGTGNTEAFF
TRBV30	-	TRBD1	TRBJ1-3	TGTGCCTGGAGGGGACAGGGGGCAGGAAACACCATATATTTT	CAWRGQGAGNTIYF
TRBV9	-	-	TRBJ1-1	TGTGCCAGCAGCGTAACTAACCGGGACCCTATGAACACTGAAGCTTTCTTT	CASSVTNRDPMNTEAFF
TRBV5-1	-	-	TRBJ2-7	TGCGCCAGCAGCTTGGACAGCAAGTCCTACGAGCAGTACTTC	CASSLDSKSYEQYF
TRBV10-3	-	TRBD2	TRBJ2-2	TGTGCCATCAGTGAGTCAAGGGCTAGCGGTACCGGGGAGCTGTTTTTT	CAISESRASGTGELFF
TRBV23-1	-	TRBD2	TRBJ2-7	TGCGCCACCTGGGGGGGTGGTGGGTGCGAGCAGTACTTC	CATWGGGGCEQYF
TRBV29-1	-	TRBD1	TRBJ2-1	TGCAGCGCGCAGGGGGAAAGAGGTCACAATGAGCAGTTCTTC	CSAQGERGHNEQFF
TRBV7-2	once	-	TRBJ2-3	TGTGCCAGCAGCTCGAGCGGTTCCACAGATACGCAGTATTTT	CASSSSGSTDTQYF
TRBV2	-	TRBD1	TRBJ2-1	TGTGCCAGCGGGGGGACAGGGAATCTCGGCAATGAGCAGTTCTTC	CASGGTGNLGNEQFF
TRBV11-2	-	-	TRBJ1-2	TGTGCCAGCAGCGGCCGGGAGTTATATGGCTACACCTTC	CASSGRELYGYTF
TRBV29-1	-	-	TRBJ2-5	TGCAGCGTTAGCCCCCAAGAGACCCAGTACTTC	CSVSPQETQYF
TRBV11-3	-	-	TRBJ2-1	TGTGCCAGCAGCTTAGGGGGTTTAGCCCAGGATGAGCAGTTCTTC	CASSLGGLAQDEQFF
TRBV5-8	-	-	TRBJ2-7	TGTGCCAGCAGCGCCGTTTCGTACGAGCAGTACTTC	CASSAVSYEQYF
TRBV5-6	-	-	TRBJ2-1	TGTGCCAGCAGCCTCAGGTCCAATTCCTACAATGAGCAGTTCTTC	CASSLRSNSYNEQFF
TRBV9	-	-	TRBJ2-2	TGTGCCAGCTCTCAGGGGCGAAAAACCGGGGAGCTGTTTTTT	CASSQGRKTGELFF
TRBV7-2	few	-	TRBJ2-5	TGTGCCAGCAGCTTATCGACGGCACAAGAGACCCAGTACTTC	CASSLSTAQETQYF
TRBV18	-	-	TRBJ2-7	TGTGCCAGCTCACCACTTTCGGACTACGAGCAGTACTTC	CASSPLSDYEQYF
TRBV4-1	-	-	TRBJ2-6	TGCGCCAGCAGCCAGGCGGGGCCCGGGGCCAACGTCCTGACTTTC	CASSQAGPGANVLTF
TRBV19	-	-	TRBJ1-2	TGTGCCAGTAGTATAGAGCCGGGGGCGAGTCTCTATGGCTACACCTTC	CASSIEPGASLYGYTF
TRBV27	-	TRBD1	TRBJ1-3	TGTGCCAGCAGTTCCTTCGGGACAGGGGCCGGAAACACCATATATTTT	CASSSFGTGAGNTIYF
TRBV14	-	TRBD2	TRBJ2-7	TGTGCCAGCAGCCCCCGGGGGGGTTACGGCTACGAGCAGTACTTC	CASSPRGGYGYEQYF
TRBV10-2	-	TRBD1	TRBJ1-6	TGCGCCAGCAGTGAGAGGACAGGGGTAAATTCACCCCTCCACTTT	CASSERTGVNSPLHF
TRBV7-2	-	TRBD2	TRBJ2-7	TGTGCCAGCAGCTTAGCGGGAGCGGGAATCTACTACGAGCAGTACTTC	CASSLAGAGIYYEQYF
TRBV2	-	-	TRBJ2-5	TGTGCCAGCAGTGAAACGGGAGAGACCCAGTACTTC	CASSETGETQYF
TRBV10-1	-	-	TRBJ2-7	TGCGCCAGCTCCCGCGACAGGCAGTCCTACGAGCAGTACTTC	CASSRDRQSYEQYF
TRBV11-2	-	TRBD1	TRBJ1-1	TGTGCCAGCAGCTTCCAGACAGGGGGGAACACTGAAGCTTTCTTT	CASSFQTGGNTEAFF
TRBV27	once	-	TRBJ2-5	TGTGCCAGCAATAGGGGGGGGCCGTGGGAGACCCAGTACTTC	CASNRGGPWETQYF
TRBV30	-	TRBD2	TRBJ2-5	TGTGCCTGGGGCGCGGGGGGCTTGGAGACCCAGTACTTC	CAWGAGGLETQYF
TRBV6-6	-	-	TRBJ1-6	TGTGCCAGCAGCCGTCAGGGACCAGGCGATTCACCCCTCCACTTT	CASSRQGPGDSPLHF
TRBV18	once	-	TRBJ2-1	TGTGCCAGCTCACCGGACCAAGCAGGGGACAATGAGCAGTTCTTC	CASSPDQAGDNEQFF
TRBV30	once	-	TRBJ2-5	TGTGCCTGGAGTGTATCGGGCCCGCCAGAGACCCAGTACTTC	CAWSVSGPPETQYF
TRBV2	once	TRBD2	TRBJ2-5	TGTGCCAGCAAAGGGACTAGCCAAGAGACCCAGTACTTC	CASKGTSQETQYF
TRBV5-4	-	-	TRBJ2-1	TGTGCCAGCAGCTTGGATAGTCAGGTCAATGAGCAGTTCTTC	CASSLDSQVNEQFF
TRBV12-5	-	-	TRBJ2-1	TGTGCTAGTGCACCAAGTTACAATGAGCAGTTCTTC	CASAPSYNEQFF
TRBV7-2	-	-	TRBJ1-1	TGTGCCAGCAGCTTTAGGGGGGCTGAGTGGAACACTGAAGCTTTCTTT	CASSFRGAEWNTEAFF
TRBV29-1	-	-	TRBJ2-5	TGCAGCGTCGCAAGCTCGTCCCAGTACTTC	CSVASSSQYF
TRBV5-4	-	TRBD1	TRBJ1-1	TGTGCCAGCAGCTTTGGACAGGGGGACACTGAAGCTTTCTTT	CASSFGQGDTEAFF
TRBV6-4	-	TRBD2	TRBJ2-1	TGTGCCAGCAGTATGCGGGGGGATGGGGGAAATGAGCAGTTCTTC	CASSMRGDGGNEQFF
TRBV11-3	-	-	TRBJ2-6	TGTGCCAGCAGCCCGGGGGCGGGTGGGGCCAACGTCCTGACTTTC	CASSPGAGGANVLTF
TRBV30	-	-	TRBJ2-7	TGTGCCTGGAGTTGGGACAACTCCTACGAGCAGTACTTC	CAWSWDNSYEQYF
TRBV4-1	-	-	TRBJ2-3	TGCGCCAGCAGCACGGGACTCCTGGAGGTGACAGATACGCAGTATTTT	CASSTGLLEVTDTQYF
TRBV6-6	-	-	TRBJ2-1	TGTGCCAGCAGCGAGCAGTTCTTC	CASSEQFF
TRBV6-5	-	TRBD1	TRBJ2-7	TGTGCCAGCAGCTACGACAGGGATCGAAACGAGCAGTACTTC	CASSYDRDRNEQYF
TRBV28	-	TRBD1	TRBJ2-7	TGTGCCAGCCGTTCGGGACAGTCCTACGAGCAGTACTTC	CASRSGQSYEQYF
TRBV6-5	-	TRBD1	TRBJ2-7	TGTGCCAGCAGTTACAACTGGGACAGCTCAAACTACGAGCAGTACTTC	CASSYNWDSSNYEQYF
TRBV7-8	-	-	TRBJ2-7	TGTGCCAGCAGCTTAATCCCCGCCGACGTGAACGAGCAGTACTTC	CASSLIPADVNEQYF
TRBV29-1	-	-	TRBJ1-6	TGCAGCGTTGGAGTGGGCAGGGACCTCTTCAATTCACCCCTCCACTTT	CSVGVGRDLFNSPLHF
TRBV10-3	-	-	TRBJ1-1	TGTGCCATCAGCGCGAAGCTTTGGACAGACAACACTGAAGCTTTCTTT	CAISAKLWTDNTEAFF
TRBV10-1	few	TRBD1	TRBJ2-7	TGCGCCAGCGCCGCCGGGACAGGGGGCTCCTGGCAGTACTTC	CASAAGTGGSWQYF